The TCR beta chain described here comes from a study of cytomegalovirus exposure and HLA in healthy donors. V gave up 10 bases and J gave up 1 base, with 18 bases separating them. This CDR3 is built from 15 residues. Looked up from germline, CDR1 is SGHTA and CDR2 is FQGTGA. 60 Vbeta and 13 Jbeta primers were used in PCR. The assay was immunoSEQ multiplex PCR, and TCRdb's table has in-frame clones only and misses some. The repertoire holds about 100,000 clones, with approximately 74% as singletons. Only a few counts were recorded for this clone. Sample: PBMCs. The sequence was obtained from a woman between 35 and 50 years old in good health and CMV-seronegative. The chain has TRBV7-3 and TRBJ2-3; D unresolved. The CDR3 here is CATAPSSSGTDTQYF. The DNA of the CDR3 is TGTGCCACCGCTCCTTCTTCCTCGGGCACAGATACGCAGTATTTT.